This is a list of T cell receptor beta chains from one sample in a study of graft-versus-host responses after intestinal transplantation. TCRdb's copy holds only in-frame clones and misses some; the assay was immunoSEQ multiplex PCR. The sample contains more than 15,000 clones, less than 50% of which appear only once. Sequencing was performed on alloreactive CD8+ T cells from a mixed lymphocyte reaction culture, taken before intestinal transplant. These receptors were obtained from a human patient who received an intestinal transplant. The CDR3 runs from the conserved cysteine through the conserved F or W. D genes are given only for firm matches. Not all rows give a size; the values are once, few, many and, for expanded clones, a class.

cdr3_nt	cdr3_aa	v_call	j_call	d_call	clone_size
TGCGCCAGCAGCTTGTTCCAAGATCGAGGGCAGTTCTTC	CASSLFQDRGQFF	TRBV5-1	TRBJ2-1	NA	NA
TGTGCCAGCAGTGACTTTCCGGGGGGCTCCTACGAGCAGTACTTC	CASSDFPGGSYEQYF	TRBV6-1	TRBJ2-7	TRBD2	NA
TGTGCCAGCAGCGGAGGAGGGAGGAACACTGAAGCTTTCTTT	CASSGGGRNTEAFF	TRBV5-6	TRBJ1-1	NA	few
TGTGCCACCAGCAGGCAAACCCTTTGGGGGGACTACAATGAGCAGTTCTTC	CATSRQTLWGDYNEQFF	TRBV15	TRBJ2-1	NA	NA
TGCAGCGTTGGGGGCGGGAACCCCTACGAGCAGTACTTC	CSVGGGNPYEQYF	TRBV29-1	TRBJ2-7	NA	NA
TGTGCCAGCAGTCCCGGGACTTGGGGCAATCAGCCCCAGCATTTT	CASSPGTWGNQPQHF	TRBV27	TRBJ1-5	NA	NA
TGTGCCAGCAGTTTAGAGCGGGTCGGGTACGAGCAGTACTTC	CASSLERVGYEQYF	TRBV28	TRBJ2-7	NA	few
TGTGCCAGCAGTCAACAGGGGGAGCATCAGCCCCAGCATTTT	CASSQQGEHQPQHF	TRBV27	TRBJ1-5	TRBD1	NA
TGTGCCAGCAGTCATTCCGGGACTAGCAGCACAGATACGCAGTATTTT	CASSHSGTSSTDTQYF	TRBV6-6	TRBJ2-3	TRBD2	medium-sized
TGTGCCAGCAGCTTGGTCCCGGGAGGGTTTACAGATACGCAGTATTTT	CASSLVPGGFTDTQYF	TRBV5-5	TRBJ2-3	TRBD2	NA
TGCAGCGTCGAGGGTGGTATCTTATATGGCTACACCTTC	CSVEGGILYGYTF	TRBV29-1	TRBJ1-2	NA	NA
TGTGCCAGCAGCCAAGAGGATGTCCCAGGGGGGGGCGGAGGGGTTGAAGCTTTCTTT	CASSQEDVPGGGGGVEAFF	TRBV14	TRBJ1-1	TRBD1	NA
TGTGCCAGCAGCCTCTCAGGCGAGCAGTACTTC	CASSLSGEQYF	TRBV9	TRBJ2-7	NA	NA
TGCGCCAGCAGCCCCGGGGCCTTTTCCTACGAGCAGTACTTC	CASSPGAFSYEQYF	TRBV4-3	TRBJ2-7	NA	NA
TGTGCCAGCAGTATGTCGGACACAAATGAGCAGTTCTTC	CASSMSDTNEQFF	TRBV6-5	TRBJ2-1	NA	few
TGTGCCAGCAGCTTACTAGCGGGAGGAGGCAACGAGCAGTACTTC	CASSLLAGGGNEQYF	TRBV11-2	TRBJ2-7	TRBD2	NA
TGTGCCAGCAGTGAATACTTAGGGTTGGGAGATACGCAGTATTTT	CASSEYLGLGDTQYF	TRBV25-1	TRBJ2-3	NA	NA
TGTGCCAGCAGCCAATCGATGGGGACCACTGAAGCTTTCTTT	CASSQSMGTTEAFF	TRBV16	TRBJ1-1	NA	medium-sized
TGCGCCAGCAGTCAGGCCCCCGATGGGGGGTGTGAATTGAACACTGAAGCTTTCTTT	CASSQAPDGGCELNTEAFF	TRBV23-1	TRBJ1-1	NA	few
TGTGCCAGCAGTTTATCGACCGGGAGTTGGACAGATACGCAGTATTTT	CASSLSTGSWTDTQYF	TRBV27	TRBJ2-3	NA	medium-sized
TGTGCCAGCAGCTTAGGAGGCGGAGGCTCCTACGAGCAGTACTTC	CASSLGGGGSYEQYF	TRBV11-2	TRBJ2-7	NA	NA
TGTGCCAGCAGCCAATTTTCGACCCAGTACTTC	CASSQFSTQYF	TRBV6-6	TRBJ2-5	NA	NA
TGTGCCAGCAGCCCACGAAGCCCGGCCGCGCGGGAGATGGAGACCCAGTACTTC	CASSPRSPAAREMETQYF	TRBV7-9	TRBJ2-5	TRBD2	NA
TGTGCCAGCAGTTTCGGAACGCAGAATGAGCAGTTCTTC	CASSFGTQNEQFF	TRBV27	TRBJ2-1	NA	few
TGTGCTAGTGGTACGAGCGATTTGCAGGGACAAAGTCGGGCCAACGTCCTGACTTTC	CASGTSDLQGQSRANVLTF	TRBV12-5	TRBJ2-6	NA	once
TGCGCCAGCAGCCAAGATCGGGGAGCGGGAGTGTTCTACGAGCAGTACTTC	CASSQDRGAGVFYEQYF	TRBV4-1	TRBJ2-7	TRBD2	NA
TGCGCCAGCAGCGATGGGACAGGGACGTACGAGCAGTACTTC	CASSDGTGTYEQYF	TRBV5-1	TRBJ2-7	TRBD1	NA
TGTGCCAGCAGTTTTTCCCCGACAGGGCTGTTTTCCTACGAGCAGTACTTC	CASSFSPTGLFSYEQYF	TRBV28	TRBJ2-7	TRBD1	NA
TGTGCCAGCAGCTTAGGGGGGAGGGCCCAAGATACGCAGTATTTT	CASSLGGRAQDTQYF	TRBV7-7	TRBJ2-3	TRBD2	NA
TGTGCCAGCAGCTTGGAAGGGGGCCACTACGAGCAGTACTTC	CASSLEGGHYEQYF	TRBV5-4	TRBJ2-7	TRBD1	few
TGTGCCAGCAGCAAAGCAGGCGGCAGGGACTATGGCTACACCTTC	CASSKAGGRDYGYTF	TRBV21-1	TRBJ1-2	NA	NA
TGCGCCAGCAGCAACTTCCTCAATGAGCAGTTCTTC	CASSNFLNEQFF	TRBV4-3	TRBJ2-1	NA	NA
TGCAGCGTAGAAATGGGCGGCGTTGAAGCTTTCTTT	CSVEMGGVEAFF	TRBV29-1	TRBJ1-1	NA	NA
TGTGCCAGCATTATTACGGGGTGGCCCCTTATGGGGGGGGAGCTGTTTTTT	CASIITGWPLMGGELFF	TRBV25-1	TRBJ2-2	NA	NA
TGTGCCAGCAGTGAAGGGGCAGGGATTACGAACACCGGGGAGCTGTTTTTT	CASSEGAGITNTGELFF	TRBV2	TRBJ2-2	NA	NA
TGTGCCAGCAGCTCCCGCAGGGGATCCTACGAGCAGTACTTC	CASSSRRGSYEQYF	TRBV5-4	TRBJ2-7	NA	few